The 26 T cell receptor beta chains given below trace back to one sample, sequenced in a study of T cells expressing NK-cell markers. TCRdb reworked the 5' RACE reads into one entry per CDR3 protein, no DNA. This specimen shows some 340,000 distinct CDR3 sequences; the ten leading clones hold roughly 5.2%. The sequenced sample consisted of blood T cells: a sorted CD56 or NKG2C T cell subset, CD4+ or CD8+ T cells, or bulk PBMC T cells (not recorded which). The receptors come from a man aged 18 to 69 in good health.

This sequence joins TRBV2 and TRBJ2-7; there is no DNA to check the TCRdb D call of TRBD1. The CDR3 length is 13 residues. CDR1 and CDR2 (germline): SNHLY, FYNNEI. The CDR3 here is CASRAQASYEQYF.

The V gene is TRBV5-6, the J gene TRBJ2-3. Germline-derived CDR1 and CDR2 are SGHDT and YYEEEE. This CDR3 is 15 amino acids long. This CDR3 reads CASSWTSGGTDTQYF.

The rearrangement joins TRBV2 to TRBJ1-6; TCRdb outputs TRBD1, but without DNA this stays unchecked. CDR3 length: 14 residues. In germline, CDR1 is SNHLY, CDR2 FYNNEI. CDR3: CASSWPGGGSPLHF.

The CDR3 is CSAPRGWETQYF. This rearrangement joins TRBV20-1 to TRBJ2-5; TCRdb lists TRBD1, though no DNA is available to test this call. CDR3 length: 12 residues. CDR1 and CDR2 from the germline V gene are DFQATT and SNEGSKA (reference sequence).

This chain links TRBV20-1 with TRBJ2-3; the D call from TCRdb, TRBD1, cannot be confirmed without DNA. Looked up from germline, CDR1 is DFQATT and CDR2 is SNEGSKA (reference sequence). The CDR3 spans 12 residues. This chain's CDR3 is CSAPSAGVEQYF.

The chain joins TRBV19 to TRBJ2-2; TCRdb designates TRBD1, a call that cannot be tested without DNA. The CDR3 consists of 16 residues. The germline V gene has CDR1 LNHDA and CDR2 SQIVND (reference sequence). The CDR3 region is CASSIGQKGGTGELFF.

The genes are TRBV2 and TRBJ2-7; without DNA, the TCRdb call of TRBD1 cannot be checked. The CDR3 runs to 14 residues. CDR1 and CDR2 from the germline V gene are SNHLY and FYNNEI. The CDR3 is CASSGWTGRNEQYF.

The chain couples TRBV7-9 to TRBJ2-7; TCRdb calls TRBD1, which cannot be checked without DNA. The length of the CDR3 is 15 residues. Germline V gives CDR1 SEHNR, CDR2 FQNEAQ (reference sequence). This CDR3 reads CASSLFGGGGNEQYF.

This chain joins TRBV5-1 and TRBJ1-5; the TCRdb D gene call, TRBD1, has no DNA to confirm it. In germline, CDR1 is SGHRS, CDR2 YFSETQ. The CDR3 has 15 amino acids. The CDR3 is CASSATGANNQPQHF.

This sequence joins TRBV5-1 and TRBJ1-1. This CDR3 spans 16 amino acids. The V gene's germline CDR1 is SGHRS and CDR2 YFSETQ. The CDR3 sequence is CASSFFDGSLNTEAFF.

The V and J genes are TRBV30 and TRBJ2-1; TCRdb proposes TRBD1, but this gene call is untestable without DNA. CDR1 and CDR2 (germline): GTSNPN, SVGIG (reference sequence). The CDR3 is made up of 15 amino acids. CDR3 sequence reads: CAWSMGQGARNEQFF.

The rearrangement uses TRBV29-1 and TRBJ2-1. The length of the CDR3 is 14 residues. Germline CDR1 is SQVTM and CDR2 is ANQGSEA. CDR3 loop: CSVVLSSSYNEQFF.

V gene TRBV7-2 combines with J gene TRBJ2-1. Per the germline V gene, CDR1 is SGHTA and CDR2 is FQGNSA. The CDR3 extends over 16 amino acids. The CDR3 loop is CASSLVRGGQHNEQFF.

V gene TRBV1 combines with J gene TRBJ1-1. TRBV1 is given as a pseudogene. The CDR3 sequence is 11 residues long. CDR3 sequence: CTSSLVTEAFF.

The V gene is TRBV3-1, the J gene TRBJ1-1; as DNA is missing, the TRBD1 call by TCRdb cannot be tested. The CDR3 spans 15 residues. In germline, CDR1 is LGHDT, CDR2 YNNKEL (reference sequence). Here the CDR3 reads CASTQTNRGNTEAFF.

This rearrangement joins TRBV7-2 to TRBJ2-1; TCRdb names TRBD2, which stays unverified in the absence of DNA. Germline CDR1 and CDR2: SGHTA and FQGNSA. The CDR3 covers 14 residues. CDR3 region: CASSSRGPLFEQFF.

This rearrangement joins TRBV12-5 to TRBJ1-6; TCRdb gives TRBD1 as the D gene, but with no DNA this cannot be confirmed. Per the germline V gene, CDR1 is LGHNT and CDR2 is FRNRAP. The CDR3 runs to 12 residues. CDR3 amino acids: CAIRAENSPLHF.

This sequence joins TRBV5-1 and TRBJ1-4; TCRdb gives TRBD1 as the D gene, but with no DNA this cannot be confirmed. Germline assignment: CDR1 SGHRS and CDR2 YFSETQ. The CDR3 runs 14 residues. The CDR3: CASAPRGRNEKLFF. The entire variable domain, with the rest obtained from reference TRBV5-1 and TRBJ1-4, is as follows: KAGVTQTPRYLIKTRGQQVTLSCSPISGHRSVSWYQQTPGQGLQFLFEYFSETQRNKGNFPGRFSGRQFSNSRSEMNVSTLELGDSALYLCASAPRGRNEKLFFGSGTQLSVL.

This chain links TRBV12-3 or TRBV12-4 with TRBJ2-4; TCRdb outputs TRBD1, but without DNA this stays unchecked. The CDR3 runs 15 residues. CDR3 loop: CASRKTGTGRGIQYF.

The CDR3: CASRQGTGPYEEQYF. The gene calls are TRBV12-3 or TRBV12-4 and TRBJ2-7; TCRdb selects TRBD1, and the lack of DNA leaves this call unchecked. The CDR3 sequence is 15 residues long.

The chain is built from TRBV2 and TRBJ2-7; TCRdb outputs TRBD2, but without DNA this stays unchecked. The CDR3 loop spans 13 amino acids. In germline, CDR1 is SNHLY, CDR2 FYNNEI. The CDR3 reads CASSEGGSGEQYF.

The chain is built from TRBV14 and TRBJ2-5. CDR1 is SGHDN and CDR2 is FVKESK in the germline V gene. CDR3 length: 15 residues. CDR3 amino acids: CASSQALSFQETQYF.

The rearrangement uses TRBV7-2 and TRBJ2-3; the D call from TCRdb, TRBD1, cannot be confirmed without DNA. The CDR3 has 16 residues. The germline V gene encodes CDR1 SGHTA and CDR2 FQGNSA. This CDR3 is CASTLRVGGLADTQYF.

J is TRBJ2-5 and V is TRBV15. CDR1 LNHNV and CDR2 YYDKDF come from the germline V gene (reference sequence). This CDR3 contains 14 residues. CDR3 protein: CATSRETVIGTQYF.

This sequence joins TRBV29-1 and TRBJ2-5; the D call from TCRdb, TRBD2, cannot be confirmed without DNA. The CDR3 is 15 residues long. Per the germline V gene, CDR1 is SQVTM and CDR2 is ANQGSEA. This CDR3 reads CSVGWGGSWQETQYF.

The rearrangement links TRBV11-1 to TRBJ2-7; TCRdb's D call of TRBD1 is untestable without DNA. CDR1 and CDR2 from the germline V gene are SGHAT and FQDESV (reference sequence). The CDR3 length is 15 residues. The CDR3 sequence: CASSYSGTGNYEQYF.